A selection of T cell receptor beta chains follows, all from one sample in a study of blood T cells in healthy people across ages. TCRdb reprocessed the 5' RACE reads via MiXCR and lists one record per CDR3 protein. Counted here are 700,000 to 850,000 distinct CDR3 sequences, 40% to 65% occurring once; the ten biggest clones make up 40% to 50%. Material: blood. The receptors originated from a man older than 75 in good health. The CDR3 runs from the conserved cysteine through the conserved F or W. The D gene is left open where the match is weak. Some rows mark clone size as missing; the rest say once, few, many or name a class of expanded clone.

j_gene,d_gene,abundance,v_gene,CDR3nt,CDR3aa
TRBJ2-7,TRBD2,-,TRBV13,TGTGCCAGCAGCGAGCCCCTTGGTAGCGGGAGCTACGAGCAGTACTTC,CASSEPLGSGSYEQYF
TRBJ1-5,-,few,TRBV12-3/TRBV12-4,TGTGCCAGCAGTTTAGCGCCCCGCGATCAGCCCCAGCATTTT,CASSLAPRDQPQHF
TRBJ2-7,-,-,TRBV29-1,TGCAGCGTTGTAGAGTCCCCCTACGAGCAGTACTTC,CSVVESPYEQYF
TRBJ2-7,-,-,TRBV10-3,TGTGCCACCTTTGCCGGTCAGAGCTCCTACGAGCAGTACTTC,CATFAGQSSYEQYF
TRBJ2-7,TRBD2,few,TRBV20-1,TGCAGTGCTAGAGACCCTAAGACTAGCGGGAGAACCCACGAGCAGTACTTC,CSARDPKTSGRTHEQYF
TRBJ2-6,-,few,TRBV2,TGTGCCAGCAGCCTATATGGGGCCCTCTCTGGGGCCAACGTCCTGACTTTC,CASSLYGALSGANVLTF
TRBJ2-7,-,-,TRBV6-5,TGTGCCAGCAGAAAACAGGGTTGGGACTCCTACGAGCAGTACTTC,CASRKQGWDSYEQYF
TRBJ2-7,-,few,TRBV20-1,TGCAGTGCTACCCGCCGGGCGGCGACCTTTCACAATGAGCAGTACTTC,CSATRRAATFHNEQYF
TRBJ2-1,TRBD2,-,TRBV5-1,TGCGCCAGCAGCTTGGGGGGGACTAGTGCTAATGAGCAGTTCTTC,CASSLGGTSANEQFF
TRBJ2-1,-,few,TRBV27,TGTGCCAGCAGTAGCGGAGGTGCCTACAATGAGCAGTTCTTC,CASSSGGAYNEQFF
TRBJ2-3,-,few,TRBV12-3/TRBV12-4,TGTGCCAGCAGTTTAATGTTGGGACAACGCACAGATACGCAGTATTTT,CASSLMLGQRTDTQYF
TRBJ2-7,-,many,TRBV29-1,TGCAGCGTTGAGGGCAGTTCCTACGAGCAGTACTTC,CSVEGSSYEQYF
TRBJ2-7,TRBD1,few,TRBV5-1,TGCGCCAGCAGCTTGGCCCCGGGACAGGGCTACGAGCAGTACTTC,CASSLAPGQGYEQYF
TRBJ1-4,TRBD1,-,TRBV7-2,TGTGCCAGCAGCCTACCGGGACAGGCGGGTGAAAAACTGTTTTTT,CASSLPGQAGEKLFF
TRBJ1-4,TRBD1,-,TRBV7-2,TGTGCCAGCAGCCCGGGACAGGGAAATGGAAAACTGTTTTTT,CASSPGQGNGKLFF
TRBJ2-1,-,few,TRBV20-1,TGCAGTGCCACGGGTTCCGGGAATGAGCAGTTCTTC,CSATGSGNEQFF
TRBJ2-1,-,-,TRBV3-1,TGTGCCAGCAGCCAGTCAGGAGCGCAGTTCTTC,CASSQSGAQFF
TRBJ1-2,-,-,TRBV29-1,TGCAGCGTTGTGGGACAATATGGCTACACCTTC,CSVVGQYGYTF
TRBJ2-1,TRBD2,once,TRBV4-3,TGCGCCAGCAGCCGGAGAAGGATTACTAGCGGGAGCAATGAGCAGTTCTTC,CASSRRRITSGSNEQFF
TRBJ2-7,TRBD2,-,TRBV4-2,TGTGCCAGCAGCCAAGGTAGCGGGAGAGGTCTAGAGCAGTACTTC,CASSQGSGRGLEQYF
TRBJ2-3,TRBD2,-,TRBV20-1,TGCAGTGCTAGACATGGACTAGCGGGGCACACAGATACGCAGTATTTT,CSARHGLAGHTDTQYF
TRBJ2-1,-,-,TRBV20-1,TGCAGTGCTAGACCCCTACTATATGGCAATGAGCAGTTCTTC,CSARPLLYGNEQFF
TRBJ2-5,-,-,TRBV18,TGTGCCAGCTCACCCCTACTAGGGATCCAAGAGACCCAGTACTTC,CASSPLLGIQETQYF
TRBJ2-1,TRBD2,once,TRBV7-9,TGTGCCAGCAGCACAATTTCCGGGACTAGCGGGAGTACCTATGAGCAGTTCTTC,CASSTISGTSGSTYEQFF
TRBJ2-5,-,-,TRBV5-1,TGCGCCAGCAGCTACTCGGCCAGGGGTCTTGAGACCCAGTACTTC,CASSYSARGLETQYF
TRBJ2-5,TRBD1,-,TRBV9,TGTGCCAGCAGCGTCGGGACAGGGGAAGAGACCCAGTACTTC,CASSVGTGEETQYF
TRBJ1-1,-,-,TRBV7-6,TGTGCCAGCAGCGTAAGTCAGCTGAACACTGAAGCTTTCTTT,CASSVSQLNTEAFF
TRBJ1-5,TRBD1,few,TRBV20-1,TGCAGTGCCCCCGACAGGGCCTATCAGCCCCAGCATTTT,CSAPDRAYQPQHF
TRBJ2-7,-,-,TRBV7-8,TGTGCCAGCAGCTTAAACCTAGGGACGGCCTCACCGGGAGAGCAGTACTTC,CASSLNLGTASPGEQYF
TRBJ1-2,-,-,TRBV11-2,TGTGCCAGCAGCTTAGGGTCCACTAACTATGGCTACACCTTC,CASSLGSTNYGYTF
TRBJ1-5,-,-,TRBV18,TGTGCCAGCTCACCCGCGACGGGGGCGAACAATCAGCCCCAGCATTTT,CASSPATGANNQPQHF
TRBJ2-7,TRBD2,-,TRBV20-1,TGCAGTGCTAGCGTAGCGGGAGGAAACTACGAGCAGTACTTC,CSASVAGGNYEQYF
TRBJ2-1,TRBD1,-,TRBV9,TGTGCCAGCAGCGTAGCGGGACAGCACAATGAGCAGTTCTTC,CASSVAGQHNEQFF
TRBJ2-1,-,many,TRBV7-3,TGTGCCAGCAGCCCCGGGGGCGGCAATGAGCAGTTCTTC,CASSPGGGNEQFF